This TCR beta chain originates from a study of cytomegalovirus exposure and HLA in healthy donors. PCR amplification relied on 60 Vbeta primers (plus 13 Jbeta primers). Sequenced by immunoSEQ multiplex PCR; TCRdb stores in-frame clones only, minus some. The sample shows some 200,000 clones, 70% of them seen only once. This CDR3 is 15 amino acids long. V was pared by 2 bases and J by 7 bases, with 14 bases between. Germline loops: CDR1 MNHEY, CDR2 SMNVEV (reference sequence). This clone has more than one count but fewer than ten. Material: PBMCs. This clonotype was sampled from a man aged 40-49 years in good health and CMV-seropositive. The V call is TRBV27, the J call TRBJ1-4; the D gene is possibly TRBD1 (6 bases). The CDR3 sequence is CASSLDVGHIEKLFF. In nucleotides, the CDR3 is TGTGCCAGCAGTTTAGACGTGGGACATATTGAAAAACTGTTTTTT. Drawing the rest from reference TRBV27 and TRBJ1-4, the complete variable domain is EAQVTQNPRYLITVTGKKLTVTCSQNMNHEYMSWYRQDPGLGLRQIYYSMNVEVTDKGDVPEGYKVSRKEKRNFPLILESPSPNQTSLYFCASSLDVGHIEKLFFGSGTQLSVL.